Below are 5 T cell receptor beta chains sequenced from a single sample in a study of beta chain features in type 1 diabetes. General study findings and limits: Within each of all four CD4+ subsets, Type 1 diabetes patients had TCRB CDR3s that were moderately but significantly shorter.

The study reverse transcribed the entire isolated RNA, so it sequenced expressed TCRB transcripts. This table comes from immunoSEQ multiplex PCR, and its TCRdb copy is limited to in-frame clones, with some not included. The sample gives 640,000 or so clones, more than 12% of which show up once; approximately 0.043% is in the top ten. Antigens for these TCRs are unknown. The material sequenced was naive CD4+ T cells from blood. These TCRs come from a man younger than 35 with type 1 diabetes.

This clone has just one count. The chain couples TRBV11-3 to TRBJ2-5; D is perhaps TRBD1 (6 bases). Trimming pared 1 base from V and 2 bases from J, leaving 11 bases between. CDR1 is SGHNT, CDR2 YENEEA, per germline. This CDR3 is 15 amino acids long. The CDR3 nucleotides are TGTGCCAGCAGCTTAGCCCAGACAGGTCAAGAGACCCAGTACTTC. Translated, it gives CASSLAQTGQETQYF.

CDR3 nucleotides: TGTGCCAGCAGCTTCGGGGTTCTCCAGGAGGAGCAGTTCTTC. Translation gives CASSFGVLQEEQFF. The rearrangement joins TRBV11-2 to TRBJ2-1; weak D call: TRBD2 (5 bases). The CDR3 extends over 14 amino acids. The germline V gene has CDR1 SGHAT and CDR2 FQNNGV. The V end lost 3 bases, the J end lost 10 bases, and 16 bases lay between the germline ends.

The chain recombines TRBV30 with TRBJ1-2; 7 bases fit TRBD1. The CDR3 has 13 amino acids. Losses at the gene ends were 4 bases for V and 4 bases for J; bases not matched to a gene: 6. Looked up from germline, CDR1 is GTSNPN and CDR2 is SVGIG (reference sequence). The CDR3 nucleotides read TGTGCCTGGAATCCAGGGGGACCCTATGGCTACACCTTC. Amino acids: CAWNPGGPYGYTF. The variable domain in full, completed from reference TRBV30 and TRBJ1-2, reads SQTIHQWPATLVQPVGSPLSLECTVEGTSNPNLYWYRQAAGRGLQLLFYSVGIGQISSEVPQNLSASRPQDRQFILSSKKLLLSDSGFYLCAWNPGGPYGYTFGSGTRLTVV.

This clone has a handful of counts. CDR3 amino acids: CASSEGGTGGLETQYF. CDR3 nucleotides: TGTGCCAGCAGTGAGGGGGGGACAGGGGGCTTGGAGACCCAGTACTTC. This chain connects TRBV25-1 to TRBJ2-5, with 12 bases lining up with TRBD1. The CDR3 loop spans 16 amino acids. Germline CDR1 MGHDK, CDR2 SYGVNS. With V trimmed by 3 bases and J by 5 bases, 7 bases remained unmatched.

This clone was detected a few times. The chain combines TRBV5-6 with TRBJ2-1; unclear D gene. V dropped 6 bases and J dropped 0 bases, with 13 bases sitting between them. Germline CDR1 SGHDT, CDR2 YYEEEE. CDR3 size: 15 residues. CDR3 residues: CASTQGRSSYNEQFF. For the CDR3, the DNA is TGTGCCAGCACCCAAGGCAGGAGCTCCTACAATGAGCAGTTCTTC.